This is a list of T cell receptor beta chains from one sample in a study of identical twins. TCRdb reprocessed the 5' RACE reads via MiXCR and lists one record per CDR3 protein. The sample carries around 240,000 distinct CDR3 sequences, about 7% recorded once. These sequences were also reported in another study, on yellow fever vaccine responses in identical twins.

The sequenced sample consisted of memory (CD45RO+) T cells sorted from blood. The receptors come from a woman between 18 and 29 years old in good health. Both conserved end residues are part of each CDR3. D genes are given only for firm matches. Size tells how often a clone was seen (once, few, many) or the class of an expanded clone, and some rows leave it out.

>NA|NA|TRBV10-3|TRBJ1-2
TGTGCCATCAGTAAGGACAGCGATGGCTACACCTTC
CAISKDSDGYTF
>many|NA|TRBV5-1|TRBJ1-2
TGCGCCAGCAGCTTGGATAGAGGGACTAGAGATGGCTACACCTTC
CASSLDRGTRDGYTF
>few|NA|TRBV20-1|TRBJ2-1
TGCAGTGCTAGCAATTTCAATGAGCAGTTCTTC
CSASNFNEQFF
>NA|TRBD1|TRBV2|TRBJ1-5
TGTGCCAGCAGCTACAGGGGGAGCAATCAGCCCCAGCATTTT
CASSYRGSNQPQHF
>few|TRBD2|TRBV14|TRBJ2-5
TGTGCCAGCAGCCGGGACTATAACCAAGAGACCCAGTACTTC
CASSRDYNQETQYF
>many|TRBD2|TRBV5-1|TRBJ2-3
TGCGCCAGCAGCTTGGGAATAGCGGGAGCTCGAACAGATACGCAGTATTTT
CASSLGIAGARTDTQYF
>few|TRBD1|TRBV12-3/TRBV12-4|TRBJ2-1
TGTGCCAGCAGTCCGACAGGGTTCTCCTACAATGAGCAGTTCTTC
CASSPTGFSYNEQFF
>few|NA|TRBV7-8|TRBJ2-2
TGTGCCAGCAGCTTAGCGCGTATCCCAGCTACCGGGGAGCTGTTTTTT
CASSLARIPATGELFF
>many|NA|TRBV2|TRBJ1-5
TGTGCCAGCAGCCCGGCGGTTAGCAATCAGCCCCAGCATTTT
CASSPAVSNQPQHF
>few|TRBD2|TRBV7-6|TRBJ2-1
TGTGCCAGCAGCGTGACTAGCGGGGGGCCCAACAATGAGCAGTTCTTC
CASSVTSGGPNNEQFF
>few|NA|TRBV7-6|TRBJ2-3
TGTGCCAGCAGCCATCCGGGGGACAGAGGCACAGATACGCAGTATTTT
CASSHPGDRGTDTQYF
>many|NA|TRBV5-1|TRBJ2-7
TGCGCCAGCAGCTCGAGCGCAAACACCTACGAGCAGTACTTC
CASSSSANTYEQYF
>few|TRBD1|TRBV20-1|TRBJ1-3
TGCAGTGCTAGAGATCCAGGGGGATCTGGAAACACCATATATTTT
CSARDPGGSGNTIYF
>NA|TRBD2|TRBV7-9|TRBJ2-7
TGTGCCAGCAGCCCGGCCGGGATCGGGAGGCGCCTCGAGCAGTACTTC
CASSPAGIGRRLEQYF
>NA|NA|TRBV7-9|TRBJ2-7
TGTGCCAGCAGCTTAATCTTAGGGATTAGCTCCTACGAGCAGTACTTC
CASSLILGISSYEQYF